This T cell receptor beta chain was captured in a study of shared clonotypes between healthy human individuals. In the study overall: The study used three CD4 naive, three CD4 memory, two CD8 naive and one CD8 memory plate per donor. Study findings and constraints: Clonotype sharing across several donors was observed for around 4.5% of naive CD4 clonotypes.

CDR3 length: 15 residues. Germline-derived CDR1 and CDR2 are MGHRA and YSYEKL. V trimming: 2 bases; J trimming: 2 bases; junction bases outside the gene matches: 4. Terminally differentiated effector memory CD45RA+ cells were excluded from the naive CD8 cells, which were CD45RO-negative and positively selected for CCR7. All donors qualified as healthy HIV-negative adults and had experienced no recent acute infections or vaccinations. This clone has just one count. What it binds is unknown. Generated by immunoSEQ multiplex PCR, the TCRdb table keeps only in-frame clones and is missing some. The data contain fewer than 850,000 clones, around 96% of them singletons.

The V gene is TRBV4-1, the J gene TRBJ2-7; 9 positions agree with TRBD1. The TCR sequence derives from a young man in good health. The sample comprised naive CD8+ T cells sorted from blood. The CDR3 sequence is CASSQWTGVAYEQYF. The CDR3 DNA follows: TGCGCCAGCAGCCAATGGACAGGGGTTGCCTACGAGCAGTACTTC.